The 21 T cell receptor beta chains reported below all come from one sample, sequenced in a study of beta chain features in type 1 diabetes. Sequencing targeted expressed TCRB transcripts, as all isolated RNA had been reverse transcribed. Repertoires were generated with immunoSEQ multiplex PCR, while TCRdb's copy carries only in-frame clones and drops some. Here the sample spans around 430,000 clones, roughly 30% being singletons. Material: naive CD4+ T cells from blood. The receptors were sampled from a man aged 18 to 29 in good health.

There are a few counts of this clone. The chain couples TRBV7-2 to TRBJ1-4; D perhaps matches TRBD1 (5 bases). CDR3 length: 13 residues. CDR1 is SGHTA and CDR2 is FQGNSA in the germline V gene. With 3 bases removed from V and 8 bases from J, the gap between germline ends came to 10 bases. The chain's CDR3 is CASSFGQSEKLFF. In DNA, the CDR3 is TGTGCCAGCAGCTTTGGACAAAGCGAAAAACTGTTTTTT. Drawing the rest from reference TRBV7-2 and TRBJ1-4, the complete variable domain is GAGVSQSPSNKVTEKGKDVELRCDPISGHTALYWYRQSLGQGLEFLIYFQGNSAPDKSGLPSDRFSAERTGGSVSTLTIQRTQQEDSAVYLCASSFGQSEKLFFGSGTQLSVL.

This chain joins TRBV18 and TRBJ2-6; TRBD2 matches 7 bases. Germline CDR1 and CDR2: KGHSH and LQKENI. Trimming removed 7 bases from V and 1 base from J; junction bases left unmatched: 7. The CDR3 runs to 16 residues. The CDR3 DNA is TGTGCCAGCTGCCCGCGCGGGGGATCTGGGGCCAACGTCCTGACTTTC. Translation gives CASCPRGGSGANVLTF.

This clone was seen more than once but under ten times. The CDR3 reads CAWTLYNTGDSYEQYF. CDR3 DNA sequence: TGTGCCTGGACCCTGTACAACACAGGTGATTCCTACGAGCAGTACTTC. The rearrangement joins TRBV30 to TRBJ2-7, with TRBD1 as a possible D gene (5 bases). From germline, CDR1 is GTSNPN and CDR2 SVGIG (reference sequence). Trimming left V 4 bases short and J 1 base short, with 20 bases between. The CDR3 is made up of 16 amino acids.

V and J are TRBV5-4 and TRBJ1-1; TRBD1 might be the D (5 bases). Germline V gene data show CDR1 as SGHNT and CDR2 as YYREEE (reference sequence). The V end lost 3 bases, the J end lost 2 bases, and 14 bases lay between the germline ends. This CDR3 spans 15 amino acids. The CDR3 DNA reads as TGTGCCAGCAGCTCGCGTCAGGGCCTCAACACTGAAGCTTTCTTT. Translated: CASSSRQGLNTEAFF. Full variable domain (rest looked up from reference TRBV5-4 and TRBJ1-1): ETGVTQSPTHLIKTRGQQVTLRCSSQSGHNTVSWYQQALGQGPQFIFQYYREEENGRGNFPPRFSGLQFPNYSSELNVNALELDDSALYLCASSSRQGLNTEAFFGQGTRLTVV.

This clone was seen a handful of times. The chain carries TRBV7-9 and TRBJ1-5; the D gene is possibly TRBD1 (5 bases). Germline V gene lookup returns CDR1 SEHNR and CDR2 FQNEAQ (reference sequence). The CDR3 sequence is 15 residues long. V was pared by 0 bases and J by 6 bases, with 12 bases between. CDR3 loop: CASSLAGVDTQPQHF. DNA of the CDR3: TGTGCCAGCAGCTTAGCGGGGGTTGATACTCAGCCCCAGCATTTT.

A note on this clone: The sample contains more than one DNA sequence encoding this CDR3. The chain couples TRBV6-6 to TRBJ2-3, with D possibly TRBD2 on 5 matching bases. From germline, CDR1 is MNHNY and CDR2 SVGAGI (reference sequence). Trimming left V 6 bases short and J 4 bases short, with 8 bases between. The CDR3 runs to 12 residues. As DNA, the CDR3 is TGTGCCAGCAGCCCACTAGCAGATACGCAGTATTTT. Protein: CASSPLADTQYF.

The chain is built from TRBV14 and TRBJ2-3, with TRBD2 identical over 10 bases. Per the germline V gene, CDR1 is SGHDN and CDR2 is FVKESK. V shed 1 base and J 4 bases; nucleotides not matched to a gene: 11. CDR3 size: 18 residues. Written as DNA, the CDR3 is TGTGCCAGCAGCCAAGGACAATGGGCTAGCGGGAGCGCAGATACGCAGTATTTT. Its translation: CASSQGQWASGSADTQYF.

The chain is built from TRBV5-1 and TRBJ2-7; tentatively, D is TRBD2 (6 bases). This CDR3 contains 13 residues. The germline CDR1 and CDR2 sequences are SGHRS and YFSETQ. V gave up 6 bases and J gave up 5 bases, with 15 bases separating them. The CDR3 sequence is CASKWGTVDEQYF. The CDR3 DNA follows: TGCGCCAGCAAGTGGGGGACTGTGGACGAGCAGTACTTC. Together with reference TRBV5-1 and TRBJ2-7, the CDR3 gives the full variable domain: KAGVTQTPRYLIKTRGQQVTLSCSPISGHRSVSWYQQTPGQGLQFLFEYFSETQRNKGNFPGRFSGRQFSNSRSEMNVSTLELGDSALYLCASKWGTVDEQYFGPGTRLTVT.

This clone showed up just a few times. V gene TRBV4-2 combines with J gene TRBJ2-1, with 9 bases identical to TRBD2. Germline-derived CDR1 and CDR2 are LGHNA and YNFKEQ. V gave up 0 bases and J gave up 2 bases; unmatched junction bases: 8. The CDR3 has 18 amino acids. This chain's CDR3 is CASSQDRGAGGPYNEQFF. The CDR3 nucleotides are TGTGCCAGCAGCCAAGATCGGGGAGCGGGAGGCCCCTACAATGAGCAGTTCTTC.

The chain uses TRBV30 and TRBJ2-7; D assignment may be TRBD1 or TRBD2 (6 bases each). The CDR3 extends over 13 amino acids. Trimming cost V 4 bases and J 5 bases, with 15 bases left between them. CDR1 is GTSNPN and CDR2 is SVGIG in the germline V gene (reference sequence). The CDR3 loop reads CAWTRGLGDEQYF. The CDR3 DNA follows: TGTGCCTGGACTCGGGGGCTCGGTGACGAGCAGTACTTC.

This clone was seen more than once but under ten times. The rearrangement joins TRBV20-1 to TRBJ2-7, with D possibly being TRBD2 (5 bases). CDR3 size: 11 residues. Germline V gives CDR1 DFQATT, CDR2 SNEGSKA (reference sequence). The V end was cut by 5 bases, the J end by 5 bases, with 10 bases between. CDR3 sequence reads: CSAGIGDEQYF. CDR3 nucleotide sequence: TGCAGTGCTGGCATCGGGGACGAGCAGTACTTC.

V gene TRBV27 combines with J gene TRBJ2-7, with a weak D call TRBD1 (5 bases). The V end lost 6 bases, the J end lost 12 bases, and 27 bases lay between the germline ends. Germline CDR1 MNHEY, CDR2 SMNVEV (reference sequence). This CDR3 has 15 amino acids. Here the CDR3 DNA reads TGTGCCAGCAGCCTATTGCCCCTGACAGCCATGAGAATGTACTTC. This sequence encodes CASSLLPLTAMRMYF.

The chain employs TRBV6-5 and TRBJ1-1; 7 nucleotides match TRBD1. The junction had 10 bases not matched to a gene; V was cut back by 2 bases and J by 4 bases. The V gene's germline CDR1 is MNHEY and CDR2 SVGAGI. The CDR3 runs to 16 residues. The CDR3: CASSYLLTGVGTEAFF. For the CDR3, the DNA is TGTGCCAGCAGTTACCTACTCACAGGGGTTGGCACTGAAGCTTTCTTT.

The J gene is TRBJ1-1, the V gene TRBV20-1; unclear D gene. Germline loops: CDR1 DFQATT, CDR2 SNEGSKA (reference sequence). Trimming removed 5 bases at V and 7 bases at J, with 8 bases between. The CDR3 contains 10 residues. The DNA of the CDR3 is TGCAGTGCTCAAGACGGTGAAGCTTTCTTT. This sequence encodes CSAQDGEAFF.

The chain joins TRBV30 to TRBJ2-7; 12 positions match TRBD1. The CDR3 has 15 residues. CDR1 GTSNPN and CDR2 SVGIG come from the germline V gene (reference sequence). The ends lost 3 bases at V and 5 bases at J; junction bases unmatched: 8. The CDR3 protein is CAWSRRDRGLHEQYF. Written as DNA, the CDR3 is TGTGCCTGGAGCCGCCGGGACAGGGGGCTTCACGAGCAGTACTTC.

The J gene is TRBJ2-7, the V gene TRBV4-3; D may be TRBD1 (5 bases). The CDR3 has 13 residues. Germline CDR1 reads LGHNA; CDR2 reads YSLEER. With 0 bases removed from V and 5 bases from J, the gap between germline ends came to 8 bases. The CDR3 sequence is CASSQDRAHEQYF. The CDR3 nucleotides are TGCGCCAGCAGCCAAGACAGGGCCCACGAGCAGTACTTC.

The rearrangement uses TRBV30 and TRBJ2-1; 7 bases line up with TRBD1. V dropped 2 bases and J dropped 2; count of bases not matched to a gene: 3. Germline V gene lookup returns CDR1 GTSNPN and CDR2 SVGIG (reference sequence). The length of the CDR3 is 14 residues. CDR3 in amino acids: CAWSNGQAYNEQFF. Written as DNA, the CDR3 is TGTGCCTGGAGTAACGGACAGGCCTACAATGAGCAGTTCTTC.

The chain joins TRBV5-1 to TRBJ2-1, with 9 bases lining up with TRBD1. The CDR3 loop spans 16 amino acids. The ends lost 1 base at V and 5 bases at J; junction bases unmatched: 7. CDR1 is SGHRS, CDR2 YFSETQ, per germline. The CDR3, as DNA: TGCGCCAGCAGCTTGTTTGGGACAGGGCACAACAATGAGCAGTTCTTC. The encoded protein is CASSLFGTGHNNEQFF. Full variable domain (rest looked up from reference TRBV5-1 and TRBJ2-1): KAGVTQTPRYLIKTRGQQVTLSCSPISGHRSVSWYQQTPGQGLQFLFEYFSETQRNKGNFPGRFSGRQFSNSRSEMNVSTLELGDSALYLCASSLFGTGHNNEQFFGPGTRLTVL.

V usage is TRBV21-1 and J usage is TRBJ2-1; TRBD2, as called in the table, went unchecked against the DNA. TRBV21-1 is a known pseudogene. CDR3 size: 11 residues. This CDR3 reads CASSGPGLRFF. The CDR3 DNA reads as TGTGCCAGCAGCGGCCCGGGACTACGCTTCTTC.

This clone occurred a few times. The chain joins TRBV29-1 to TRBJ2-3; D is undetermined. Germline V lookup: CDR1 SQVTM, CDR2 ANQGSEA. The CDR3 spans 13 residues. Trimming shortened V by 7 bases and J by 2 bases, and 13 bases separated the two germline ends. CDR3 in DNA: TGCAGCGGTATAACTCCCGCCACAGATACGCAGTATTTT. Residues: CSGITPATDTQYF.

The DNA for the CDR3 is TGTGCCAGCAGTGCCAGCAGGGGTTTCAATCAGCCCCAGCATTTT. Protein: CASSASRGFNQPQHF. This chain links TRBV2 with TRBJ1-5; the D gene is possibly TRBD1 (6 bases). Germline V gives CDR1 SNHLY, CDR2 FYNNEI. The V end lost 4 bases, the J end lost 3 bases, and 13 bases lay between the germline ends. CDR3 length: 15 residues.